This record looks at one T cell receptor (beta chain) sequence and its context. Its antigen is not known. The data were taken from a study of blood T cells in healthy people across ages. Study results and limitations: The unsorted PBMCs prevented any conclusive comparison of naive versus antigen-experienced cells. Diversity estimates from one million T cells were considered underestimates.

The authors isolated at least 6 million PBMCs per sample. Germline assignment: CDR1 WSHSY and CDR2 SAAADI. CDR3 length: 17 amino acids. V shed 2 bases, J shed 6 bases, and the junction held 12 bases outside the gene matches. Together with a sample-barcoded 5' primer, a J-beta primer mix was included in a second PCR lasting about 7 to 11 cycles. TCRdb itself ran the 5' RACE reads through MiXCR, one entry per CDR3 protein. The sample includes about 1.4 million distinct CDR3 sequences, approximately 59% of them seen just once. The receptor was derived from a man aged 18-30 years in good health. The chain carries TRBV10-2 and TRBJ2-4; TRBD1 matches 8 bases. Sequenced input: blood. CDR3 DNA: TGCGCCAGCAGTGAGCTAAGGGACAGGAGACCGGGAAACATTCAGTACTTC. Its translation is CASSELRDRRPGNIQYF.